This record concerns one T cell receptor beta chain sequence. The table lists this clone with a count of one. Its antigen target is currently unknown. No base quality values were provided; no much bigger clone lies one nucleotide off. Libraries were built with the immunoSEQ multiplex PCR assay. The clones in this table, taken by TCRdb from immuneACCESS, are in-frame only. Not every clone is retained; where verified, under half of the shortfall comes from an unresolved V gene, and the cause of the rest is unknown. The sample data list 85,000 to 90,000 clones, and around 93% of these were observed just once. Over 0.2% of the sample is held by the ten biggest clonotypes. These data come from a study of technical replicates of blood from a handful of donors (dated by TCRdb to 2017 to 2019). For this chain, trimming is 0 bases at the V end and 3 bases at the J end, and the number of junction bases without a gene match is 11. Including cysteine and phenylalanine, the CDR3 has 18 amino acids. The retained sequence is limited to the CDR3, 54 bases, with the frame set at the first base. The germline V gene (reference sequence) sets CDR1 to LNHDA and CDR2 to SQIVND.

This chain joins TRBV19 to TRBJ1-5; TRBD1 lines up with 7 middle nucleotides. The clonotype originates from a human donor in good health. Sequenced input: T cells isolated from PBMCs. The nucleotide sequence reads as follows: TGTGCCAGTAGTATAGATGAAGACCGGGGACAGTCCAATCAGCCCCAGCATTTT. This codes for CASSIDEDRGQSNQPQHF.